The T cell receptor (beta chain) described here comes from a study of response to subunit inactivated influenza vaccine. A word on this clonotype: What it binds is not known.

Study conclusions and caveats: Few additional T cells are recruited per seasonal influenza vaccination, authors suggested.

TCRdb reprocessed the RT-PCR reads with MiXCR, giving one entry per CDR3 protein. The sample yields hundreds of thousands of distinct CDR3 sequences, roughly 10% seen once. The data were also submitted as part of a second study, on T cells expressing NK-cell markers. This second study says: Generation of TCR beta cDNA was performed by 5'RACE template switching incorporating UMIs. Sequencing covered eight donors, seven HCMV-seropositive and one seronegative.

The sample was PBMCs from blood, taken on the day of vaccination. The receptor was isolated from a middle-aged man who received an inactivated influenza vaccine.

CDR3 region: CASRQGSGNQPQHF. In DNA form, the CDR3 reads TGTGCCAGCAGACAGGGGAGCGGCAATCAGCCCCAGCATTTT. The gene calls are TRBV25-1 and TRBJ1-5; TRBD1 agrees at 7 bases. The CDR3 is made up of 14 amino acids. The V segment lost 6 bases and the J segment 2 bases; nucleotides outside the gene matches: 4. Germline loops: CDR1 MGHDK, CDR2 SYGVNS.